Sequencing of this T cell receptor beta chain was carried out in a study of spatial heterogeneity in lung cancer. Findings of the study overall: One measure, the expanded intratumoral alpha and beta TCR count, tracked tumor mutation counts.

Sample time point: sample taken at primary tumor resection. As regards this clonotype: Antigen specificity is unknown.

CDR1 MNHNY and CDR2 SVGAGI come from the germline V gene (reference sequence). Trimming stripped 0 bases from V and 4 bases from J, with 11 bases between. The CDR3 totals 15 residues. TCRdb recomputed calls from the 5' RACE reads with MiXCR, one row per CDR3 protein. The data show 10,000 to 12,000 distinct CDR3 sequences, with roughly 10% seen just once and around 13% held by the top ten. This specimen consisted of lung tumor tissue, obtained at surgery. This TCR was sampled from a female donor with early-stage non-small cell lung cancer. The rearrangement links TRBV6-6 to TRBJ2-3; possible D gene TRBD2, 7 bases. CDR3 in amino acids: CASSYSRGGADTQYF. In DNA, the CDR3 is TGTGCCAGCAGTTACTCGAGGGGGGGGGCAGATACGCAGTATTTT.